The rows below give T cell receptor beta chains drawn from one sample of a study of T cell responses to AZD1222 COVID-19 vaccine. Here immunoSEQ multiplex PCR was the method, and the copy in TCRdb shows in-frame clones only, minus some. The sample shows approximately 110,000 clones, around 92% of them seen only once. The sequences come from peripheral blood, collected on day 0 of AZD1222 vaccination. Receptor source: an adult in good health. CDR3s include the opening cysteine and the closing phenylalanine or tryptophan. D genes are given only for firm matches. A clone size is listed for some rows: how often the clone was seen (once, few, many), or a class if it is expanded.

j_call,d_call,clone_size,v_call,cdr3_aa,cdr3_nt
TRBJ1-2,NA,NA,TRBV18,CASSEGQSDWGNGYTF,TGTGCCAGCTCGGAGGGGCAGTCGGATTGGGGTAATGGCTACACCTTC
TRBJ1-1,NA,NA,TRBV28,CASKVSDTEAFF,TGTGCCAGCAAAGTCTCGGACACTGAAGCTTTCTTT
TRBJ2-7,NA,NA,TRBV19,CASSRQVSYEQYF,TGTGCCAGTAGTCGGCAGGTCTCCTACGAGCAGTACTTC
TRBJ1-5,NA,few,TRBV28,CASSLLMSGAYQPQHF,TGTGCCAGCAGCCTTCTTATGTCAGGGGCATATCAGCCCCAGCATTTT
TRBJ1-3,TRBD1,NA,TRBV19,CASSILGTGSSGNTIYF,TGTGCCAGTAGTATTTTGGGGACAGGATCCTCTGGAAACACCATATATTTT
TRBJ2-7,TRBD2,NA,TRBV6-5,CASKVGGSSYEQYF,TGTGCCAGCAAGGTGGGCGGGAGTTCCTACGAGCAGTACTTC
TRBJ2-7,TRBD1,NA,TRBV10-3,CATRDRAYEQYF,TGTGCCACCCGGGACAGAGCCTACGAGCAGTACTTC
TRBJ2-7,TRBD2,NA,TRBV7-8,CASSLVGGSEYEQYF,TGTGCCAGCAGCTTAGTCGGCGGGAGTGAGTACGAGCAGTACTTC
TRBJ1-6,NA,NA,TRBV9,CASSVAGNSPLHF,TGTGCCAGCAGCGTAGCGGGAAATTCACCCCTCCACTTT
TRBJ1-2,NA,NA,TRBV6-2/TRBV6-3,CASSKRYGYTF,TGTGCCAGCAGCAAGAGATATGGCTACACCTTC
TRBJ2-3,TRBD2,NA,TRBV7-2,CASSLASGTKFSTDTQYF,TGTGCCAGCAGCTTAGCTTCCGGGACTAAATTTAGCACAGATACGCAGTATTTT
TRBJ2-2,NA,NA,TRBV5-4,CASSLGPTNTGELFF,TGTGCCAGCAGCTTAGGACCAACAAACACCGGGGAGCTGTTTTTT
TRBJ2-7,TRBD1,NA,TRBV5-1,CASSRGQGYEQYF,TGCGCCAGCAGCCGTGGACAGGGGTACGAGCAGTACTTC
TRBJ1-3,NA,NA,TRBV28,CASSSVHTIYF,TGTGCCAGCAGCTCGGTGCACACCATATATTTT
TRBJ1-2,TRBD1,NA,TRBV28,CASSLGPGQGENGYTF,TGTGCCAGCAGTTTGGGCCCGGGACAGGGGGAGAATGGCTACACCTTC
TRBJ2-7,NA,NA,TRBV7-9,CASSLREPSYEQYF,TGTGCCAGCAGCTTACGGGAGCCCTCCTACGAGCAGTACTTC
TRBJ1-1,TRBD1,NA,TRBV5-1,CASTSGTANTEAFF,TGCGCCAGCACCTCGGGGACAGCGAACACTGAAGCTTTCTTT
TRBJ2-2,TRBD2,once,TRBV5-1,CASSPGGLAGARLTGELFF,TGCGCCAGCAGTCCCGGAGGACTAGCGGGAGCCAGGTTGACCGGGGAGCTGTTTTTT
TRBJ1-1,TRBD1,NA,TRBV7-2,CASSGGYRGVGTEAFF,TGTGCCAGCAGCGGAGGCTACAGGGGAGTCGGCACTGAAGCTTTCTTT
TRBJ2-7,NA,NA,TRBV30,CAWSQWRSYEQYF,TGTGCCTGGAGTCAGTGGAGGTCCTACGAGCAGTACTTC
TRBJ2-1,NA,NA,TRBV18,CASSPEQTWGEQFF,TGTGCCAGCTCACCAGAGCAGACATGGGGTGAGCAGTTCTTC
TRBJ1-6,NA,NA,TRBV5-1,CASSLDNGSNSPLHF,TGCGCCAGCAGCTTGGATAATGGCAGCAATTCACCCCTCCACTTT
TRBJ2-1,TRBD1,NA,TRBV29-1,CSGNTGVYSGEQFF,TGCAGCGGAAATACAGGGGTATACTCGGGGGAGCAGTTCTTC
TRBJ2-7,TRBD2,few,TRBV13,CASSSWLAGVGYEQYF,TGTGCCAGCAGCTCCTGGCTAGCGGGAGTCGGATACGAGCAGTACTTC
TRBJ2-7,TRBD1,NA,TRBV5-1,CASRKDRFGLYEQYF,TGCGCCAGCAGAAAGGACAGGTTCGGGCTTTACGAGCAGTACTTC
TRBJ1-6,TRBD1,NA,TRBV4-1,CASSHRQGGNSPLHF,TGCGCCAGCAGCCATAGACAGGGAGGCAATTCACCCCTCCACTTT
TRBJ1-1,NA,once,TRBV11-2,CASSLDQRGNTEAFF,TGTGCCAGCAGCTTAGATCAAAGAGGGAACACTGAAGCTTTCTTT
TRBJ2-5,NA,once,TRBV6-2/TRBV6-3,CASSYSGSVETQYF,TGTGCCAGCAGTTACTCGGGTAGCGTGGAGACCCAGTACTTC
TRBJ1-2,NA,NA,TRBV28,CASSHLLGYTF,TGTGCCAGCAGTCACCTCCTGGGCTACACCTTC
TRBJ2-2,TRBD1,NA,TRBV5-1,CASSLGGTGEAGELFF,TGCGCCAGCAGCTTGGGAGGGACAGGGGAAGCCGGGGAGCTGTTTTTT
TRBJ2-1,TRBD1,once,TRBV19,CASSDSGTGSNEQFF,TGTGCCAGTAGTGACTCCGGGACAGGGTCGAATGAGCAGTTCTTC
TRBJ2-1,TRBD1,NA,TRBV5-4,CASSPAGQGAYNEQFF,TGTGCCAGCAGCCCCGCGGGACAGGGGGCCTACAATGAGCAGTTCTTC
TRBJ2-1,NA,NA,TRBV7-9,CATLGPLNDGEQFF,TGTGCCACCCTGGGACCTCTCAATGACGGTGAGCAGTTCTTC
TRBJ2-1,TRBD2,few,TRBV7-3,CASSSQSGGLDNEQFF,TGTGCCAGCAGCTCTCAGAGCGGGGGACTAGACAATGAGCAGTTCTTC
TRBJ1-2,NA,NA,TRBV11-2,CASSSLGGGYGYTF,TGTGCCAGCAGCTCCTTGGGTGGGGGCTATGGCTACACCTTC
TRBJ2-3,NA,NA,TRBV5-6,CASSLPGPGRDTQYF,TGTGCCAGCAGCTTGCCGGGCCCCGGGAGAGATACGCAGTATTTT
TRBJ2-3,TRBD2,NA,TRBV28,CASSLAGDTDTQYF,TGTGCCAGCAGTTTAGCGGGAGACACAGATACGCAGTATTTT